What follows is one TCR beta chain and its context. Its antigen is currently unknown. From the 5' RACE reads, TCRdb called clonotypes with MiXCR, one entry per CDR3 protein. The table has a few hundred thousand distinct CDR3 sequences, around 17% seen once. This specimen comes from a study of T cells after yellow fever vaccination. Study overall: The fractions with low cell numbers were processed using SMART-Seq v4 Ultra Low Input.

The J segment lost 6 bases and the V segment lost 1 base, leaving 9 bases of the junction unmatched. The CDR3 contains 16 residues. Germline V gene data show CDR1 as SGHNT and CDR2 as YYREEE (reference sequence). Study-level results: Subsequent to the booster, the majority of primary-vaccination clones reappeared (96% CD4, approximately 90% CD8). CD4 and CD8 compartments shared a small share of clonotypes, likely from convergent recombination. It was a weaker secondary response, yet one that peaked faster, at day 5 versus 15.

The chain is built from TRBV5-4 and TRBJ2-3, with 9 bases lining up with TRBD2. The sample was PBMCs, taken about 5 days after the first yellow fever vaccination. This clonotype was obtained from a young man who received the YFV17D yellow fever vaccine. The CDR3 reads CASSLRLAGTMDTQYF. DNA for the CDR3: TGTGCCAGCAGCTTGCGCCTAGCGGGGACCATGGATACGCAGTATTTT.